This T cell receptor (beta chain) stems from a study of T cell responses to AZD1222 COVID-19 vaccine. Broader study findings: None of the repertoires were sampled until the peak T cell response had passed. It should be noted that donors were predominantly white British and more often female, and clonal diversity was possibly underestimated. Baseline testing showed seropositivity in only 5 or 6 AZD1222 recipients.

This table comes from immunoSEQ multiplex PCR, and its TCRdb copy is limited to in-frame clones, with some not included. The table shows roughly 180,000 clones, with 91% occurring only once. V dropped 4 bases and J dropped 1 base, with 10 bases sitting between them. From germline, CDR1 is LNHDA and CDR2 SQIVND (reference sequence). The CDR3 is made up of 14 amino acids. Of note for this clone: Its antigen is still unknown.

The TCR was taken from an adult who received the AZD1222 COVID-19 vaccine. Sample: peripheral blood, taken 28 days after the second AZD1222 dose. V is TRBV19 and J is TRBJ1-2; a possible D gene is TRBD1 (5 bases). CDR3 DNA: TGTGCCAGTAGTAAGACAGCGAATAACTATGGCTACACCTTC. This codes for CASSKTANNYGYTF.